The 14 T cell receptor beta chains below were found in one sample sequenced in a study of glioma-infiltrating T cells. Using RNA template, CDR3s of TCR alpha and beta were amplified with iRepertoire arm-PCR. Each CDR3 protein is one row after TCRdb ran MiXCR on the multiplex PCR reads. The repertoire includes 150,000 or so distinct CDR3 sequences, 35% to 50% of them detected once, and 20% to 25% sits in the top ten. The sequenced sample was glioma tissue, nonneoplastic brain tissue, or PBMCs (not recorded which). The receptor source for this set is a human donor with low-grade glioma or glioblastoma, undergoing nonglioma brain surgery, or in good health (not recorded which).

The rearrangement links TRBV20-1 to TRBJ2-7; perhaps D is TRBD1 or TRBD2 (6 bases each). Germline V CDR1 and CDR2: DFQATT, SNEGSKA (reference sequence). V lost 4 bases, J lost 3 bases, and 13 bases lay in between. This CDR3 spans 13 amino acids. The CDR3 protein is CSATGGRDYEQYF. The CDR3 nucleotides are TGCAGTGCTACCGGGGGCAGGGACTACGAGCAGTACTTC.

Comments on this clonotype: This is likely a read error, given that the CDR3 carries no conserved phenylalanine or tryptophan at its end. This rearrangement joins TRBV20-1 to TRBJ1-1; TRBD1 agrees at 9 bases. The junction had 15 bases not matched to a gene; V was cut back by 3 bases and J by 7 bases. The CDR3 spans 16 residues. Germline values: CDR1 DFQATT, CDR2 SNEGSKA (reference sequence). The CDR3 coding sequence is TGCAGTGCTAGTGATGAGGGGACAGGGAGCGGGGTTGAAGCTTTCCTT. Encoded protein: CSASDEGTGSGVEAFL.

This clonotype came up a few times. The chain joins TRBV29-1 to TRBJ2-5; D unclear. The CDR3 runs 12 residues. Trimming stripped 4 bases from V and 3 bases from J, with 9 bases between. Germline V gives CDR1 SQVTM, CDR2 ANQGSEA. The DNA for the CDR3 is TGCAGCGTTGTTCTTCTGGAAGAGACCCAGTACTTC. Translated: CSVVLLEETQYF.

The sample holds a few counts of this clonotype. The rearrangement joins TRBV6-1 to TRBJ2-3; D is perhaps TRBD2 (6 bases). V lost 6 bases to trimming and J lost 3 bases, with 19 bases between them. Germline V lookup: CDR1 MNHNS, CDR2 SASEGT. This CDR3 spans 16 amino acids. The CDR3: CASSPRGYVVTDTQYF. The CDR3 DNA is TGTGCCAGCAGCCCCCGGGGGTACGTGGTAACAGATACGCAGTATTTT.

This clonotype is a singleton in its sample. The CDR3: CASSTSTGSYGYTF. The CDR3 nucleotides are TGTGCCAGCAGCACCTCGACAGGGAGCTATGGCTACACCTTC. This rearrangement joins TRBV12-3 or TRBV12-4 to TRBJ1-2, with 7 bases matching TRBD1. The CDR3 spans 14 residues. With 6 bases clipped from V and 4 bases from J, the junction kept 8 bases outside the gene matches.

V gene TRBV6-2 or TRBV6-3 combines with J gene TRBJ1-6, with a possible D match to TRBD1 (5 bases). The CDR3 extends over 12 amino acids. Trimming pared 2 bases from V and 10 bases from J, leaving 6 bases between. Germline CDR1 and CDR2: MNHEY and SVGEGT. CDR3 sequence (DNA): TGTGCCAGCAGTTACCGGGGGTCACCCCTCCACTTT. As protein: CASSYRGSPLHF.

The gene calls are TRBV10-1 and TRBJ1-1, with unresolved D. CDR1 and CDR2 from the germline V gene are WNHNN and SYGVQD (reference sequence). The CDR3 covers 13 residues. The V gene lost 4 bases and the J gene lost 7 bases, with 13 bases spanning the gap. The CDR3 loop is CASSVGGNGEAFF. CDR3 bases: TGCGCCAGCAGTGTGGGTGGTAACGGTGAAGCTTTCTTT.

On this clonotype: Just one base apart from a much larger clone, this may be a read error. V and J are TRBV7-9 and TRBJ2-5, with TRBD2 matching 10 bases. Trimming at V came to 3 bases and at J to 7 bases, leaving 14 bases not matched to a gene. Per the germline V gene, CDR1 is SEHNR and CDR2 is FQNEAQ (reference sequence). The CDR3 spans 17 residues. CDR3 sequence (DNA): TGTGCCAGCAGCTTTGGATACGGGACTAGCGCGAAACGGACCCAGTACTTC. Translation: CASSFGYGTSAKRTQYF.

The chain employs TRBV7-9 and TRBJ2-1; the match to TRBD2 covers 7 bases. V trimming: 1 base; J trimming: 7 bases; junction bases outside the gene matches: 4. Germline values: CDR1 SEHNR, CDR2 FQNEAQ (reference sequence). CDR3 length equals 14 residues. The CDR3 loop is CASSLVGLRNEQFF. The CDR3 bases are TGTGCCAGCAGCTTAGTGGGACTAAGAAATGAGCAGTTCTTC.

The count of this clonotype is one. The chain has TRBV7-6 and TRBJ2-1; 7 bases line up with TRBD1. Trimming took 5 bases from V and 6 from J; bases not matched to a gene: 13. CDR1 SGHVS and CDR2 FNYEAQ come from the germline V gene. This CDR3 region has 16 residues. DNA for the CDR3: TGTGCCAGCAGCCCCCAGGGCAGGGGGTTGGTCAATGAGCAGTTCTTC. Translation gives CASSPQGRGLVNEQFF.

Only a few counts were recorded for this clonotype. The chain recombines TRBV4-3 with TRBJ2-1, with D hard to call. The CDR3 has 13 residues. Between the trimmed V and J ends, which lost 1 base and 11 bases, there was a span of 12 bases. Germline CDR1 reads LGHNA; CDR2 reads YSLEER. The CDR3 DNA follows: TGCGCCAGCAGCCAAGTTTTACAGACGCAGCAGTTCTTC. Protein: CASSQVLQTQQFF.

There are a few counts of this clonotype. V gene TRBV7-2 combines with J gene TRBJ2-3; D perhaps matches TRBD2 (6 bases). V shed 1 base and J shed 2 bases, with 10 bases lying between them. CDR3 length equals 15 residues. Germline lookup yields CDR1 SGHTA and CDR2 FQGNSA. CDR3 amino acids: CASSLDGGVTDTQYF. Here the CDR3 DNA reads TGTGCCAGCAGCTTAGACGGGGGAGTCACAGATACGCAGTATTTT.

This chain's CDR3 is CASGDSDYYGYTF. The CDR3 DNA sequence: TGTGCCAGCGGGGACAGCGACTACTATGGCTACACCTTC. The V gene is TRBV2, the J gene TRBJ1-2, with 7 bases that match TRBD1. The germline gives CDR1 SNHLY, CDR2 FYNNEI. The CDR3 runs to 13 residues. The trim removed 8 bases at V and 3 bases at J, leaving 6 bases unmatched.

This clonotype was seen a few times. This sequence joins TRBV28 and TRBJ2-7, with 9 bases aligning to TRBD1. Germline CDR1 and CDR2: MDHEN and SYDVKM. The CDR3 extends over 15 amino acids. Germline trimming cut 6 bases from V and 4 bases from J; bases unmatched to any gene: 10. In nucleotides, the CDR3 is TGTGCCAGCAGCTCTCCGGGACAGGGTTTTTACGAGCAGTACTTC. Residues: CASSSPGQGFYEQYF.